The 11 T cell receptor beta chains reported below all come from one sample, sequenced in a study of tumor-infiltrating lymphocytes in primary liver carcinoma (dated by TCRdb to between 2016 and 2019). Sequenced using an Illumina HiSeq 2500. Starting from roughly 540 ng total RNA, TCRbeta-specific cDNA was produced by reverse transcription with a constant-region primer and ProtoScript II reverse transcriptase. Construction of the TCRbeta libraries relied on three nested rounds of multiplex PCR, following a slightly modified ARM-PCR procedure. The first two PCR rounds used multiplex TRBV1-TRBV30 forward primers with a Cbeta reverse primer, each for about 10 cycles. The public reads were reanalyzed by TCRdb: fastp trimming at Q25, MiXCR alignment, in-frame beta chains only. Rows are unified per CDR3 protein, each entry keeping the most common DNA and genes. The sample contains some 200,000 distinct CDR3 sequences, around three fifths of them found a single time. The ten largest make up 5.5% to 9% of the sample.

Blood RNA was extracted from unsorted whole blood using TRIzol reagent, and germline DNA was obtained with the DNeasy Blood & Tissue kit. The sequenced material came from peripheral blood. The receptors here all came from a woman aged 60-70 years with primary liver carcinoma and hepatitis B virus infection.

Details on this clonotype: A junction end diverges from the germline sequence, so it may reflect a read error. The chain is built from TRBV11-2 and TRBJ2-7; 10 bases align to TRBD2. Per germline, CDR1 SGHAT and CDR2 FQNNGV. The CDR3 is 15 amino acids. The CDR3 nucleotides read TGTGCCAGCAGTTCAGAGCCTAGCGGGAGCGGCGAGCAATACTTC. As protein: CASSSEPSGSGEQYF.

This clonotype has only a few counts. The chain is built from TRBV6-6 and TRBJ1-5; D call uncertain. CDR1 and CDR2 (germline): MNHNY, SVGAGI (reference sequence). Trimming removed 0 bases from V and 0 bases from J, with 3 bases in between. The CDR3 contains 14 residues. CDR3 loop: CASSYSISNQPQHF. The CDR3 DNA reads as TGTGCCAGCAGTTACTCTATTAGCAATCAGCCCCAGCATTTT.

This clonotype was counted a single time. The rearrangement joins TRBV20-1 to TRBJ1-5; 8 bases agree with TRBD1. The tail of the sequence fits TRBJ2-3 better, so the J call may be wrong. Germline CDR1 DFQATT, CDR2 SNEGSKA (reference sequence). The CDR3 spans 15 residues. CDR3 bases: TGCAGTGCGCGGACAGGGCGCGATAGCAATCAGCCCCAGTATTTT. This translates into CSARTGRDSNQPQYF.

The chain links TRBV5-1 to TRBJ2-1, with D uncertain. The length of the CDR3 is 15 residues. The germline V and J ends were trimmed by 3 bases and 0 bases, with 10 bases remaining between them. Germline assignment: CDR1 SGHRS and CDR2 YFSETQ. Here the CDR3 reads CASSYDGDSYNEQFF. CDR3 sequence (DNA): TGCGCCAGCAGCTACGATGGGGACTCCTACAATGAGCAGTTCTTC.

Concerning this clonotype: One end of the junction is discordant with germline, which a read error may explain. The genes are TRBV6-5 and TRBJ1-2; the match to TRBD1 covers 7 bases. From germline, CDR1 is MNHEY and CDR2 SVGAGI. The CDR3 extends over 15 amino acids. The CDR3 region is CASSLGQAARYDYTF. DNA for the CDR3: TGTGCCAGCAGTCTCGGACAGGCCGCCCGCTATGACTACACCTTC.

With respect to this clonotype: One junction end disagrees with the germline gene, perhaps due to a read error. The chain combines TRBV5-1 with TRBJ1-1; possibly TRBD1 for D (6 bases). This CDR3 region has 14 residues. The germline CDR1 and CDR2 sequences are SGHRS and YFSETQ. The CDR3 is CSSMLGGGNTEAFF. For the CDR3, the DNA is TGCTCCAGCATGTTAGGGGGGGGGAACACTGAAGCTTTCTTT.

The chain uses TRBV7-9 and TRBJ1-1; unclear D gene. This CDR3 is built from 12 residues. V dropped 3 bases and J dropped 3 bases, with 5 bases sitting between them. Germline assignment: CDR1 SEHNR and CDR2 FQNEAQ (reference sequence). The CDR3: CASSFIDTEAFF. The DNA for the CDR3 is TGTGCCAGCAGCTTTATAGACACTGAAGCTTTCTTT.

This clonotype was seen repeatedly, ten times or more. The chain joins TRBV6-5 to TRBJ1-2, with a weak D call TRBD1 (5 bases). CDR1 is MNHEY, CDR2 SVGAGI, per germline. The CDR3 is made up of 13 amino acids. Trimming removed 7 bases from V and 8 bases from J, with 17 bases in between. CDR3 loop: CASTESGLGGYTF. The DNA of the CDR3 is TGTGCCAGCACCGAGTCAGGGCTCGGGGGCTACACCTTC.

This clonotype has a count of ten or more. V is TRBV29-1 and J is TRBJ1-1; weak D call: TRBD1 (5 bases). CDR3 length: 14 residues. V was clipped by 6 bases and J by 5 bases, with 19 bases between them. Germline V gives CDR1 SQVTM, CDR2 ANQGSEA. The CDR3 coding sequence is TGCAGCGTCCAAGCCGCGGGGGGGGGGACTGAAGCTTTCTTT. It is translated as CSVQAAGGGTEAFF.

Details on this clonotype: One junction end does not reproduce the germline sequence, and a read error may be involved. The chain employs TRBV11-2 and TRBJ1-5; D remains ambiguous. Germline V gene data show CDR1 as SGHAT and CDR2 as FQNNGV. The CDR3 totals 13 residues. The CDR3 protein is CGSRLDRNQPQHF. As DNA, the CDR3 is TGTGGCAGCAGGTTAGATCGAAATCAGCCCCAGCATTTT.

In regard to this clonotype: The junction and the germline gene differ at one end; a read error may be behind it. The chain uses TRBV7-9 and TRBJ2-5, with TRBD2 matching 7 bases. The CDR3 is made up of 15 amino acids. The germline gives CDR1 SEHNR, CDR2 FQNEAQ (reference sequence). The CDR3 is CANSLKAGSVETQYF. CDR3 DNA sequence: TGTGCCAACAGCTTAAAAGCGGGAAGCGTTGAGACCCAGTACTTC.